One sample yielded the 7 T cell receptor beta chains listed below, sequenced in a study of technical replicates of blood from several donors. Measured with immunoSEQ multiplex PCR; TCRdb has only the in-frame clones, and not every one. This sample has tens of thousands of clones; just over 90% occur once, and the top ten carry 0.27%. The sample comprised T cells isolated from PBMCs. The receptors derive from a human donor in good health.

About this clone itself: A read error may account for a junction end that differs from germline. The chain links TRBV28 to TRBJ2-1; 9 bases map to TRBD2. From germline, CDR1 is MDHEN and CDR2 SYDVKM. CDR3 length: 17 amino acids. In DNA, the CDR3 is TGTGCCAGCAGCCCCAATTCGGGACTAGCCTCCTCCAATGAGCAGTTCTTC. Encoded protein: CASSPNSGLASSNEQFF.

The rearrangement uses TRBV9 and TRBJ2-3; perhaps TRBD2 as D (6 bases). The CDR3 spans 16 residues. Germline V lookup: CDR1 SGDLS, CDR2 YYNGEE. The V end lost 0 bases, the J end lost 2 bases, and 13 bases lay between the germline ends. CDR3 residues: CASSVDAGGNTDTQYF. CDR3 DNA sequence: TGTGCCAGCAGCGTAGACGCTGGGGGGAACACAGATACGCAGTATTTT.

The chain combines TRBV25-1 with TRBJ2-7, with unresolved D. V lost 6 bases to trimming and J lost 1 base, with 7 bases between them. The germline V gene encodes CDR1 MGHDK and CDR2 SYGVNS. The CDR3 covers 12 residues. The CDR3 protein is CASRGRSYEQYF. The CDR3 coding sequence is TGTGCCAGCAGGGGCAGATCCTACGAGCAGTACTTC.

The CDR3 region is CASTWLSYEQYF. The CDR3 nucleotides read TGTGCCAGCACTTGGCTGTCCTACGAGCAGTACTTC. The gene calls are TRBV2 and TRBJ2-7; D gene ambiguous. Trimming took off 7 bases at V and 1 base at J, with 8 bases between the two ends. The germline gives CDR1 SNHLY, CDR2 FYNNEI. The CDR3 extends over 12 amino acids.

CDR3 loop: CASSLLGGTQETQYF. In DNA form, the CDR3 reads TGCGCCAGCAGCTTGCTGGGGGGGACCCAAGAGACCCAGTACTTC. V usage is TRBV5-1 and J usage is TRBJ2-5; 7 positions agree with TRBD2. Germline V lookup: CDR1 SGHRS, CDR2 YFSETQ. V trimming: 1 base; J trimming: 1 base; junction bases outside the gene matches: 4. The CDR3 length is 15 residues.

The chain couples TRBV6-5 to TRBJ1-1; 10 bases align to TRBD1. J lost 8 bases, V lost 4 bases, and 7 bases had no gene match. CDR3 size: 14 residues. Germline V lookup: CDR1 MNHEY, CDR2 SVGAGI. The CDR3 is CASSSGTGDREAFF. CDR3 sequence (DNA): TGTGCCAGCAGTTCTGGGACAGGGGATCGGGAAGCTTTCTTT.

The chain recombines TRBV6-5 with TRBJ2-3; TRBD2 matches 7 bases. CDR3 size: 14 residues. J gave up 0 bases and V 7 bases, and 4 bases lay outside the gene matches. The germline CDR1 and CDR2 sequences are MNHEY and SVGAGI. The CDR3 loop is CASTTSFSTDTQYF. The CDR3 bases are TGTGCCAGCACGACTAGCTTTAGCACAGATACGCAGTATTTT.